Following are 26 T cell receptor beta chains from one sample sequenced in a study of control samples from healthy donors and cancer patients. The repertoire was sequenced with immunoSEQ multiplex PCR; TCRdb's copy has only in-frame clones and lacks some. This sample has roughly 70,000 clones, with approximately 87% found just once. Sequencing was performed on blood. All receptors come from a man in his forties or fifties in good health.

The CDR3 sequence: CATSETGRETEAFF. The DNA for the CDR3 is TGTGCCACCAGTGAGACCGGACGGGAAACTGAAGCTTTCTTT. This chain joins TRBV24-1 and TRBJ1-1; D uncertain. The V end was cut by 4 bases, the J end by 5 bases, with 13 bases between. From germline, CDR1 is KGHDR and CDR2 SFDVKD. This CDR3 has 14 residues.

The rearrangement links TRBV6-4 to TRBJ2-2, with a tentative D call TRBD1 (6 bases). Germline lookup yields CDR1 MRHNA and CDR2 SNTAGT. V was trimmed by 3 bases and J by 3 bases, leaving 14 bases between them. The CDR3 length is 16 residues. In nucleotides, the CDR3 is TGTGCCAGCAGTGATAACTGGGGGCAAGACACCGGGGAGCTGTTTTTT. Residues: CASSDNWGQDTGELFF.

This clone was picked up a small number of times. J is TRBJ1-2 and V is TRBV7-9; D is ambiguous. Trimming took 5 bases from V and 3 from J, leaving 16 bases between them. The CDR3 extends over 15 amino acids. Germline CDR1 is SEHNR and CDR2 is FQNEAQ (reference sequence). CDR3 bases: TGTGCCAGCAGCCCGACGACATCTATACACTATGGCTACACCTTC. Amino acids: CASSPTTSIHYGYTF.

The chain carries TRBV9 and TRBJ2-1; 8 bases map to TRBD1. There are 13 residues in the CDR3. The J segment lost 6 bases and the V segment lost 4 bases, leaving 3 bases of the junction unmatched. Per the germline V gene, CDR1 is SGDLS and CDR2 is YYNGEE. This CDR3 reads CASSRQGSNEQFF. CDR3 DNA: TGTGCCAGCAGCCGACAGGGGAGCAATGAGCAGTTCTTC.

This sequence joins TRBV5-6 and TRBJ2-3; TRBD2 matches at 10 bases. Germline values: CDR1 SGHDT, CDR2 YYEEEE. V dropped 3 bases and J dropped 5; count of bases not matched to a gene: 9. The CDR3 spans 16 residues. The CDR3 here is CASSSLSGGAIDTQYF. DNA for the CDR3: TGTGCCAGCAGCTCCCTAAGCGGGGGGGCCATAGATACGCAGTATTTT. The variable domain in full, completed from reference TRBV5-6 and TRBJ2-3, reads DAGVTQSPTHLIKTRGQQVTLRCSPKSGHDTVSWYQQALGQGPQFIFQYYEEEERQRGNFPDRFSGHQFPNYSSELNVNALLLGDSALYLCASSSLSGGAIDTQYFGPGTRLTVL.

The chain couples TRBV19 to TRBJ1-5, with a weak D call TRBD1 (6 bases). Germline CDR1 LNHDA, CDR2 SQIVND (reference sequence). The length of the CDR3 is 17 residues. The V gene lost 4 bases and the J gene lost 0 bases, with 16 bases spanning the gap. The CDR3 loop reads CASSTQMGAASNQPQHF. CDR3 bases: TGTGCCAGTAGTACTCAGATGGGGGCCGCTAGCAATCAGCCCCAGCATTTT.

V usage is TRBV7-9 and J usage is TRBJ2-5, with D maybe TRBD1 (6 bases). Germline lookup yields CDR1 SEHNR and CDR2 FQNEAQ (reference sequence). The CDR3 has 15 amino acids. V gave up 5 bases and J gave up 3 bases, with 16 bases separating them. CDR3 in DNA: TGTGCCAGCAGCCCCTTTATGTCAGGGGAAGAGACCCAGTACTTC. It yields the protein CASSPFMSGEETQYF. Filled out from reference TRBV7-9 and TRBJ2-5, the complete variable domain reads DTGVSQNPRHKITKRGQNVTFRCDPISEHNRLYWYRQTLGQGPEFLTYFQNEAQLEKSRLLSDRFSAERPKGSFSTLEIQRTEQGDSAMYLCASSPFMSGEETQYFGPGTRLLVL.

The chain links TRBV11-3 to TRBJ2-1, with 9 bases identical to TRBD1. Trimming removed 4 bases from V and 13 bases from J; junction bases left unmatched: 5. Germline V gene sequence: CDR1 SGHNT, CDR2 YENEEA. CDR3 length: 12 amino acids. The CDR3 nucleotides are TGTGCCAGCAGCTCAAGGGACAGGGAACAGTTCTTC. Protein sequence: CASSSRDREQFF.

The chain has TRBV13 and TRBJ2-7; a weak D match, TRBD1 (6 bases). The CDR3 has 14 amino acids. Germline lookup yields CDR1 PRHDT and CDR2 FYEKMQ (reference sequence). V was pared by 0 bases and J by 2 bases, with 8 bases between. The CDR3 DNA sequence: TGTGCCAGCAGCTTAGGGACAGGAGCCTACGAGCAGTACTTC. Protein: CASSLGTGAYEQYF.

This sequence joins TRBV30 and TRBJ2-1; 9 bases are shared with TRBD2. The CDR3 totals 14 residues. With V trimmed by 3 bases and J by 10 bases, 10 bases remained unmatched. Germline V CDR1 and CDR2: GTSNPN, SVGIG (reference sequence). The CDR3 coding sequence is TGTGCCTGGAGCGGTAGCGGGGGAAGAGGCGAGCAGTTCTTC. Translation gives CAWSGSGGRGEQFF.

The chain combines TRBV5-6 with TRBJ2-5, with D tentatively TRBD1 (6 bases). The CDR3 spans 14 residues. Trimming stripped 3 bases from V and 4 bases from J, with 13 bases between. Germline CDR1 reads SGHDT; CDR2 reads YYEEEE. The CDR3 loop reads CASSSTRGGETQYF. Here the CDR3 DNA reads TGTGCCAGCAGCTCAACCAGGGGTGGAGAGACCCAGTACTTC.

On this clone itself: One end of the junction is discordant with germline, which a read error may explain. J is TRBJ2-2 and V is TRBV10-3; D is unclear. Germline lookup yields CDR1 ENHRY and CDR2 SYGVKD. CDR3 length equals 16 residues. The CDR3 coding sequence is TGTGCCATCAGTTCCTACCCCGGTACGAACACCAGGGAGCTGTTTTTT. It translates to CAISSYPGTNTRELFF.

The rearrangement joins TRBV3-1 (or the pseudogene TRBV3-2) to TRBJ2-7; D could derive from TRBD1 or TRBD2 (5 bases each). Germline CDR1 reads LGHDT; CDR2 reads YNNKEL (reference sequence). The CDR3 is 14 amino acids. With 5 bases removed from V and 3 bases from J, the gap between germline ends came to 14 bases. The CDR3 here is CASSEGRDFYEQYF. The CDR3 DNA is TGTGCCAGCAGCGAGGGACGGGATTTCTACGAGCAGTACTTC.

The V call is TRBV25-1, the J call TRBJ1-2; 7 bases line up with TRBD1. Germline-derived CDR1 and CDR2 are MGHDK and SYGVNS. The CDR3 has 14 residues. The J segment lost 3 bases and the V segment lost 6 bases, leaving 7 bases of the junction unmatched. CDR3: CASRQDTGDYGYTF. The DNA of the CDR3 is TGTGCCAGCAGACAGGACACAGGGGACTATGGCTACACCTTC.

This clone was observed a single time. The chain has TRBV27 and TRBJ2-3; D may be TRBD1 or TRBD2 (5 bases each). V lost 5 bases, J lost 7 bases, and 19 bases lay in between. The CDR3 has 15 amino acids. Germline CDR1 MNHEY, CDR2 SMNVEV (reference sequence). CDR3 residues: CASSVPGTQQHTQYF. CDR3 sequence (DNA): TGTGCCAGCAGTGTACCCGGGACCCAGCAACATACGCAGTATTTT.

The rearrangement links TRBV4-2 to TRBJ2-7; possible D gene TRBD1, 6 bases. CDR1 and CDR2 from the germline V gene are LGHNA and YNFKEQ. This CDR3 is built from 16 residues. V was shortened by 0 bases and J by 0 bases, with 12 bases between the two germline ends. Here the CDR3 DNA reads TGTGCCAGCAGCCAAGACCTGCAGGGGAGCTCCTACGAGCAGTACTTC. Its protein product is CASSQDLQGSSYEQYF.

This rearrangement joins TRBV18 to TRBJ1-2; D is undetermined. V lost 0 bases and J lost 3, with 14 bases in between. The CDR3 extends over 16 amino acids. CDR1 and CDR2 from the germline V gene are KGHSH and LQKENI. The CDR3 spells CASSPPDGRPDYGYTF. CDR3 nucleotides: TGTGCCAGCTCACCACCGGACGGCCGCCCTGACTATGGCTACACCTTC.

The gene calls are TRBV6-5 and TRBJ1-1, with TRBD1 as a possible D gene (5 bases). V lost 5 bases, J lost 10 bases, and 20 bases lay in between. This CDR3 has 14 amino acids. Germline V gene data show CDR1 as MNHEY and CDR2 as SVGAGI. CDR3 nucleotide sequence: TGTGCCAGCAGTCCTAGGGTCTTTAGGCAGGGAGCTTTCTTT. Translated, it gives CASSPRVFRQGAFF.

CDR3 residues: CASTGDRGPGANVLTF. CDR3 coding DNA: TGTGCCAGCACGGGGGACAGGGGGCCTGGGGCCAACGTCCTGACTTTC. The chain links TRBV2 to TRBJ2-6, with 12 nucleotides matching TRBD1. V shed 7 bases, J shed 2 bases, and the junction held 3 bases outside the gene matches. CDR1 is SNHLY and CDR2 is FYNNEI in the germline V gene. The CDR3 covers 16 residues.

The CDR3 region is CASSQVAGTVQETQYF. The CDR3 DNA reads as TGCGCCAGCAGCCAAGTGGCCGGGACAGTCCAAGAGACCCAGTACTTC. The chain carries TRBV4-1 and TRBJ2-5; 7 bases align to TRBD1. The germline V gene encodes CDR1 MGHRA and CDR2 YSYEKL. With V trimmed by 1 base and J by 1 base, 6 bases remained unmatched. This CDR3 has 16 residues.

The chain recombines TRBV5-1 with TRBJ1-2; tentatively, D is TRBD1 (5 bases). Germline V gene lookup returns CDR1 SGHRS and CDR2 YFSETQ. This CDR3 is 17 amino acids long. The V and J ends lost 1 base and 2 bases respectively, with 18 bases between them. CDR3 coding DNA: TGCGCCAGCAGCTTGTTTTCCCGGAGGGACTCAAACTATGGCTACACCTTC. As protein: CASSLFSRRDSNYGYTF.

The sample holds a few counts of this clone. The V and J genes are TRBV5-1 and TRBJ1-2; 7 bases agree with TRBD1. Germline V gives CDR1 SGHRS, CDR2 YFSETQ. V shed 4 bases and J 6 bases; nucleotides not matched to a gene: 12. The CDR3 runs 15 residues. This CDR3 is CASSRLPRQGDGYTF. CDR3 nucleotides: TGCGCCAGCAGCCGTCTCCCTAGACAGGGAGATGGCTACACCTTC.

CDR3 loop: CASSLALGYEQYF. The CDR3 DNA is TGTGCCAGCAGCTTAGCACTGGGTTACGAGCAGTACTTC. The J gene is TRBJ2-7, the V gene TRBV11-2; no definite D call. Germline CDR1 is SGHAT and CDR2 is FQNNGV. The CDR3 consists of 13 residues. Trimming cost V 1 base and J 4 bases, with 8 bases left between them.

The CDR3, as DNA: TGTGCCAGCAGTGTCACGGGGAACACTGAAGCTTTCTTT. It is translated as CASSVTGNTEAFF. The chain links TRBV6-4 to TRBJ1-1; D is undetermined. CDR3 size: 13 residues. Germline CDR1 MRHNA, CDR2 SNTAGT. Trimming removed 4 bases at V and 1 base at J, with 7 bases between.

This chain joins TRBV6-5 and TRBJ2-5; 10 nucleotides line up with TRBD2. This CDR3 spans 15 amino acids. V was pared by 0 bases and J by 6 bases, with 4 bases of the junction left unmatched. CDR1 and CDR2 (germline): MNHEY, SVGAGI. The CDR3 loop is CASSYSLAGAKTQYF. In nucleotides, the CDR3 is TGTGCCAGCAGTTACTCTCTAGCGGGGGCCAAGACCCAGTACTTC.

The chain combines TRBV5-8 with TRBJ2-3, with 8 bases matching TRBD2. V gave up 0 bases and J gave up 1 base; unmatched junction bases: 4. CDR1 and CDR2 from the germline V gene are SGHTS and YDEGEE. This CDR3 is 16 amino acids long. DNA of the CDR3: TGTGCCAGCAGCTTGGGAGCGGGAGTGGGCACAGATACGCAGTATTTT. Translated, it gives CASSLGAGVGTDTQYF.